The 15 T cell receptor beta chains in this list originate from one sample, sequenced in a study of shared clonotypes between healthy human individuals. TCRdb's copy holds only in-frame clones and misses some; the assay was immunoSEQ multiplex PCR. The table lists approximately 340,000 clones, approximately 79% of them singletons. The sequencing input was memory CD4+ T cells sorted from blood. Described subset: CD45RA-negative fraction. Source of these receptors: a man aged 25-40 years in good health.

The chain uses TRBV5-1 and TRBJ1-4; the match to TRBD1 covers 7 bases. From germline, CDR1 is SGHRS and CDR2 YFSETQ. Losses at the gene ends were 4 bases for V and 7 bases for J; bases not matched to a gene: 4. This CDR3 comprises 13 residues. Here the CDR3 reads CASSGQEGEKLFF. The CDR3 DNA follows: TGCGCCAGCAGCGGACAGGAAGGTGAAAAACTGTTTTTT.

V and J are TRBV9 and TRBJ2-1; TRBD2 matches 10 bases. This CDR3 comprises 15 residues. Germline trimming cut 4 bases from V and 8 bases from J; bases unmatched to any gene: 9. From germline, CDR1 is SGDLS and CDR2 YYNGEE. CDR3: CASSPRTAGGHEQFF. CDR3 coding DNA: TGTGCCAGCAGCCCTAGAACAGCGGGAGGGCATGAGCAGTTCTTC.

V usage is TRBV13 and J usage is TRBJ2-7; 10 positions match TRBD2. V was clipped by 3 bases and J by 1 base; unmatched bases: 9. The CDR3 sequence is 17 residues long. The germline V gene encodes CDR1 PRHDT and CDR2 FYEKMQ (reference sequence). CDR3 sequence reads: CASSLASGRGGSYEQYF. CDR3 DNA sequence: TGTGCCAGCAGCTTGGCTAGCGGGAGAGGGGGTTCCTACGAGCAGTACTTC.

The CDR3: CASRLVTENSNQPQHF. The DNA for the CDR3 is TGTGCAAGTCGCTTAGTTACAGAAAATAGCAATCAGCCCCAGCATTTT. The chain joins TRBV12-2 to TRBJ1-5; the table assigns TRBD1, which was not confirmed against the DNA. TRBV12-2 is classified as a pseudogene. The CDR3 sequence is 16 residues long.

The DNA of the CDR3 is TGTGCCAGCAGCAAAGACCCGGGACAGGGGGTATACGAGCAGTACTTC. Protein sequence: CASSKDPGQGVYEQYF. V is TRBV21-1 and J is TRBJ2-7; TRBD1, the D gene given by the table, was not confirmed from the DNA. TRBV21-1 is classified as a pseudogene. CDR3 length: 16 residues.

The gene calls are TRBV10-3 and TRBJ2-3; TRBD2 aligns across 12 bases. Germline V gene lookup returns CDR1 ENHRY and CDR2 SYGVKD. V dropped 7 bases and J dropped 6; count of bases not matched to a gene: 11. The CDR3 is 16 residues long. CDR3 coding DNA: TGTGCCATCAAAGCGAGACTAGCGGGAGCGGAGGATACGCAGTATTTT. This translates into CAIKARLAGAEDTQYF.

This clone was observed a single time. The V and J genes are TRBV30 and TRBJ1-1, with 7 bases that match TRBD1. The CDR3 length is 13 residues. Unmatched junction bases numbered 4, after V lost 0 bases and J lost 6 bases. Germline loops: CDR1 GTSNPN, CDR2 SVGIG (reference sequence). The CDR3 is CAWSVTGLPEAFF. Here the CDR3 DNA reads TGTGCCTGGAGTGTGACAGGGCTACCTGAAGCTTTCTTT.

The rearrangement uses TRBV10-3 and TRBJ2-1; 10 bases fit TRBD2. Germline V gives CDR1 ENHRY, CDR2 SYGVKD. The CDR3 loop spans 16 amino acids. V gave up 0 bases and J gave up 7 bases; unmatched junction bases: 6. CDR3 amino acids: CAISESTTSGKNEQFF. For the CDR3, the DNA is TGTGCCATCAGTGAGTCTACAACTAGCGGGAAGAATGAGCAGTTCTTC.

V usage is TRBV10-1 and J usage is TRBJ2-4; 13 bases match TRBD2. Germline loops: CDR1 WNHNN, CDR2 SYGVQD (reference sequence). V dropped 2 bases and J dropped 10; count of bases not matched to a gene: 11. There are 17 residues in the CDR3. The CDR3, as DNA: TGCGCCAGCAGTGAGCTCGCTACTAGCGGGAGGGCCGGTATTCAGTACTTC. It is translated as CASSELATSGRAGIQYF.

The rearrangement uses TRBV10-3 and TRBJ1-5, with D perhaps matching TRBD1 (5 bases). From germline, CDR1 is ENHRY and CDR2 SYGVKD. V was trimmed by 2 bases and J by 7 bases, leaving 6 bases between them. The length of the CDR3 is 12 residues. In nucleotides, the CDR3 is TGTGCCATCAGTGAGGGGACGCAGCCCCAGCATTTT. Encoded protein: CAISEGTQPQHF.

This rearrangement joins TRBV7-3 to TRBJ2-1; TRBD2 agrees at 11 bases. Germline CDR1 SGHTA, CDR2 FQGTGA. V shed 4 bases and J 7 bases; nucleotides not matched to a gene: 6. The length of the CDR3 is 15 residues. The CDR3 is CASSSGLAGLNEQFF. DNA for the CDR3: TGTGCCAGCAGCTCCGGACTAGCGGGTTTGAATGAGCAGTTCTTC.

The chain joins TRBV2 to TRBJ1-1; D remains ambiguous. The CDR3 runs to 16 residues. Trimming shortened V by 2 bases and J by 4 bases, and 17 bases separated the two germline ends. Per the germline V gene, CDR1 is SNHLY and CDR2 is FYNNEI. The CDR3 loop is CASSENPDLSVTEAFF. Written as DNA, the CDR3 is TGTGCCAGCAGTGAAAATCCGGATCTTAGCGTCACTGAAGCTTTCTTT.

The V call is TRBV10-3, the J call TRBJ2-7; the match to TRBD2 covers 7 bases. Trimming cost V 4 bases and J 1 base; bases outside gene matches: 4. CDR1 is ENHRY, CDR2 SYGVKD, per germline. CDR3 size: 14 residues. The CDR3 DNA follows: TGTGCCATCAGTGTAGGGACTACATCCTACGAGCAGTACTTC. Translating it yields CAISVGTTSYEQYF.

The gene calls are TRBV4-1 and TRBJ2-7; 8 nucleotides match TRBD2. Germline CDR1 reads MGHRA; CDR2 reads YSYEKL. The trim removed 4 bases at V and 2 bases at J, leaving 7 bases unmatched. The CDR3 totals 15 residues. The CDR3 here is CASSRGGLATYEQYF. CDR3 nucleotide sequence: TGCGCCAGCAGCCGGGGAGGACTAGCAACCTACGAGCAGTACTTC.

This clone has a single count. The rearrangement joins TRBV2 to TRBJ2-5; the D is unclear. Trimming cost V 0 bases and J 7 bases, with 15 bases left between them. This CDR3 region has 15 residues. Germline V gene data show CDR1 as SNHLY and CDR2 as FYNNEI. The CDR3 nucleotides are TGTGCCAGCAGTGAAGCGCTTCCCTCTGTACCGACCCAGTACTTC. Translated, it gives CASSEALPSVPTQYF. Full variable domain (remainder filled in from reference TRBV2 and TRBJ2-5): EPEVTQTPSHQVTQMGQEVILRCVPISNHLYFYWYRQILGQKVEFLVSFYNNEISEKSEIFDDQFSVERPDGSNFTLKIRSTKLEDSAMYFCASSEALPSVPTQYFGPGTRLLVL.